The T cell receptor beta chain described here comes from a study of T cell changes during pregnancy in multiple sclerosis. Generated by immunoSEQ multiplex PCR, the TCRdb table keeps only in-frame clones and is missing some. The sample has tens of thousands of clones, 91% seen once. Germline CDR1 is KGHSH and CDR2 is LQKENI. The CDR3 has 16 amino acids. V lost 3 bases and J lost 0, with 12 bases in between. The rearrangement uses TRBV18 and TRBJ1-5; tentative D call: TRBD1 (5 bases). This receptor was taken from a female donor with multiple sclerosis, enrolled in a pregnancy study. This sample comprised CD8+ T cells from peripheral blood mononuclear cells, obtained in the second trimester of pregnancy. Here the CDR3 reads CASSPGGPLSNQPQHF. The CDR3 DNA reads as TGTGCCAGCTCACCGGGGGGTCCCCTTAGCAATCAGCCCCAGCATTTT. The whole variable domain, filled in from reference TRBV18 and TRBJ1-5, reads NAGVMQNPRHLVRRRGQEARLRCSPMKGHSHVYWYRQLPEEGLKFMVYLQKENIIDESGMPKERFSAEFPKEGPSILRIQQVVRGDSAAYFCASSPGGPLSNQPQHFGDGTRLSIL.